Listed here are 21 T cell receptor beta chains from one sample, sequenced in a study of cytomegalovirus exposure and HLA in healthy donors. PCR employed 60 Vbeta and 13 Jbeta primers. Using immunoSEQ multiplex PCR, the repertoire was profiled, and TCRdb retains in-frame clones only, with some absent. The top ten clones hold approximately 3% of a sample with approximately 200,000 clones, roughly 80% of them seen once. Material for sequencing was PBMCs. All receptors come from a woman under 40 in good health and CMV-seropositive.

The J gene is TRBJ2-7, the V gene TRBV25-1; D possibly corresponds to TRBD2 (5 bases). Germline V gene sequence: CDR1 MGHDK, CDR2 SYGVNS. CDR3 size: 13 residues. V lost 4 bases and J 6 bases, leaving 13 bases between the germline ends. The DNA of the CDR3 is TGTGCCAGCAGTGTCGGGATTTGGGGCGAGCAGTACTTC. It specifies CASSVGIWGEQYF.

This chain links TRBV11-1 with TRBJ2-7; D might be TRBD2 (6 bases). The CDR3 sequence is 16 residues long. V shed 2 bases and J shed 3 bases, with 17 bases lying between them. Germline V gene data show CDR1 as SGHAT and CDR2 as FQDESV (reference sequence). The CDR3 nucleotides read TGTGCCAGCAGCTTATTGATAACCGGGACTCTCTACGAGCAGTACTTC. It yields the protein CASSLLITGTLYEQYF.

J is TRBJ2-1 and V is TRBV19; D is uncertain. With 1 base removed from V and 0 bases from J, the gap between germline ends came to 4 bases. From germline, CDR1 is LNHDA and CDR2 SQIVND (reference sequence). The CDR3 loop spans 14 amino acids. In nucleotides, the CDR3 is TGTGCCAGTAGTATAGGGAGCTCCTACAATGAGCAGTTCTTC. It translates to CASSIGSSYNEQFF. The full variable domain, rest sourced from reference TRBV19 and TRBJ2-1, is DGGITQSPKYLFRKEGQNVTLSCEQNLNHDAMYWYRQDPGQGLRLIYYSQIVNDFQKGDIAEGYSVSREKKESFPLTVTSAQKNPTAFYLCASSIGSSYNEQFFGPGTRLTVL.

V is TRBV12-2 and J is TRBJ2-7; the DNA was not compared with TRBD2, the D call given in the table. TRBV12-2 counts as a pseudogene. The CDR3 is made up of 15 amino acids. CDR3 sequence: CASRIRSSGRNEQYF. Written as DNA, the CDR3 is TGTGCAAGTCGCATTCGGAGTAGCGGGAGGAACGAGCAGTACTTC.

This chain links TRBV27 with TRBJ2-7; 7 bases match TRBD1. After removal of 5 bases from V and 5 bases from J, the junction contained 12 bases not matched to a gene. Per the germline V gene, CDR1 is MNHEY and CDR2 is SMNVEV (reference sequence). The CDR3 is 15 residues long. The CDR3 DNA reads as TGTGCCAGCAGTCTACGACAGGGTATGAGGGACGAGCAGTACTTC. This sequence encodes CASSLRQGMRDEQYF.

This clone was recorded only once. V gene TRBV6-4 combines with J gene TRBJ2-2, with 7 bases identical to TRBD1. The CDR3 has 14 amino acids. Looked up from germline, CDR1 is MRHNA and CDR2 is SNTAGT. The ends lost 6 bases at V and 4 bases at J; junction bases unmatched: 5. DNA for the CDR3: TGTGCCAGCAGCACAGGGGTCCCCACCGGGGAGCTGTTTTTT. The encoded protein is CASSTGVPTGELFF.

The CDR3 DNA sequence: TGCAGCGTTGCGGCTACAGGTTCTGAAGCTTTCTTT. The encoded protein is CSVAATGSEAFF. The chain is built from TRBV29-1 and TRBJ1-1; D is possibly TRBD1 (5 bases). Germline CDR1 is SQVTM and CDR2 is ANQGSEA. The V end was cut by 4 bases, the J end by 6 bases, with 12 bases between. The CDR3 contains 12 residues.

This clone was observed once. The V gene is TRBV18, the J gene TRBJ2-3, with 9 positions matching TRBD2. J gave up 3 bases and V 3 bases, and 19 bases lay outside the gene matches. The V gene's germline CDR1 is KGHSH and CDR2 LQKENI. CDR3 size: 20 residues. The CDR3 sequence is CASSPILTGTSSRGTDTQYF. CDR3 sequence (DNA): TGTGCCAGCTCACCTATACTTACCGGGACTAGCAGCAGGGGGACAGATACGCAGTATTTT.

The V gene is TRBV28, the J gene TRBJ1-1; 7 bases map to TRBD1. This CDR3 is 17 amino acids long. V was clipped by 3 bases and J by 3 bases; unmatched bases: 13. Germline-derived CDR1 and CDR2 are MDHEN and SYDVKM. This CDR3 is CASSFGLGQRWYTEAFF. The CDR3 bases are TGTGCCAGCAGTTTCGGGTTGGGACAGAGGTGGTACACTGAAGCTTTCTTT.

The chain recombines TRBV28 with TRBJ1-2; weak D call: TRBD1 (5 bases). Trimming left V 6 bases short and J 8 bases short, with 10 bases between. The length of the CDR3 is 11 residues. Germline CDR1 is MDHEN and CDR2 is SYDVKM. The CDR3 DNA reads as TGTGCCAGCAGAGAATACAGGGGCTACACCTTC. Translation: CASREYRGYTF.

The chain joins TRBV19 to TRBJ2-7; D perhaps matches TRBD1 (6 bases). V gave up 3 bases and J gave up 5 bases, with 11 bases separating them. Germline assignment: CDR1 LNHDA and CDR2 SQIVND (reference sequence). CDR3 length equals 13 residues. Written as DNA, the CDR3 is TGTGCCAGTAGTATGCAGGGGATCCACGAGCAGTACTTC. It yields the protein CASSMQGIHEQYF. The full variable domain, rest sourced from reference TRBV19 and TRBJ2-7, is DGGITQSPKYLFRKEGQNVTLSCEQNLNHDAMYWYRQDPGQGLRLIYYSQIVNDFQKGDIAEGYSVSREKKESFPLTVTSAQKNPTAFYLCASSMQGIHEQYFGPGTRLTVT.

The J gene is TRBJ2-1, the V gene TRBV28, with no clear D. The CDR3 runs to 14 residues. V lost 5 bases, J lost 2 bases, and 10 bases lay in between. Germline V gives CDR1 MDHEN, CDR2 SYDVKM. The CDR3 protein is CASSRVSTYNEQFF. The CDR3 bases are TGTGCCAGCAGTCGCGTGTCGACCTACAATGAGCAGTTCTTC.

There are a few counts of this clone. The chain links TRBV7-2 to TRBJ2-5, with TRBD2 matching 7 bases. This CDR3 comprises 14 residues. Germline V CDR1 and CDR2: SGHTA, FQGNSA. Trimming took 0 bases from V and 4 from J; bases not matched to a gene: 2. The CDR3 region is CASSLAGGPETQYF. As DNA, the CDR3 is TGTGCCAGCAGCTTAGCGGGAGGGCCAGAGACCCAGTACTTC.

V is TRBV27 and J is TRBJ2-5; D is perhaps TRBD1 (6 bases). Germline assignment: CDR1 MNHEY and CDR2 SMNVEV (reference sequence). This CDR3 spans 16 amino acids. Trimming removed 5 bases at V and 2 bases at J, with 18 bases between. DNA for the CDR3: TGTGCCAGCAGTCCGTACATGGGGGCTTCTCAAGAGACCCAGTACTTC. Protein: CASSPYMGASQETQYF.

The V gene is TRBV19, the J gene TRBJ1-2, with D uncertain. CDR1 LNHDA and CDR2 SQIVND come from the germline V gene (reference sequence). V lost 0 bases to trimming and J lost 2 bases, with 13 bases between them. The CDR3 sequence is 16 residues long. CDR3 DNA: TGTGCCAGTAGTATAGACCTTTCTGGGCCAAACTATGGCTACACCTTC. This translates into CASSIDLSGPNYGYTF.

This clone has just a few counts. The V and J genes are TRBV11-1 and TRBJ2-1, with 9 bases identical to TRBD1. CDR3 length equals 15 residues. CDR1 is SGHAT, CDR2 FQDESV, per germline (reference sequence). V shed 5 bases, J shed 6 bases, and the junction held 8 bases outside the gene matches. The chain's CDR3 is CASSLDRGSVNEQFF. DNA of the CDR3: TGTGCCAGCAGCCTGGACAGGGGATCGGTCAATGAGCAGTTCTTC.

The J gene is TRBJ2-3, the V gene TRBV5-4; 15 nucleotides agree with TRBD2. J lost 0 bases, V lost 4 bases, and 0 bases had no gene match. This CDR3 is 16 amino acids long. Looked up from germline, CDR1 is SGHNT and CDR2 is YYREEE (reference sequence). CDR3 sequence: CASSGTSGRSTDTQYF. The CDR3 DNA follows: TGTGCCAGCAGCGGGACTAGCGGGAGGAGCACAGATACGCAGTATTTT.

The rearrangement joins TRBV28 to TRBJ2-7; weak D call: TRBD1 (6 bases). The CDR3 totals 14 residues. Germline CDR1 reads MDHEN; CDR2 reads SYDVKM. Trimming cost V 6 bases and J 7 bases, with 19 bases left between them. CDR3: CASSPFRDKGEQYF. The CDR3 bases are TGTGCCAGCAGCCCTTTCCGGGACAAGGGTGAGCAGTACTTC.

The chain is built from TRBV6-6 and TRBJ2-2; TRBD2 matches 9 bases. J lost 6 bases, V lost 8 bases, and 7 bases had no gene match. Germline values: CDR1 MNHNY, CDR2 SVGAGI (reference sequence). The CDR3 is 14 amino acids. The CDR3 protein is CASLGSGRSGELFF. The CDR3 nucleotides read TGTGCCAGCTTGGGGAGCGGGAGGTCCGGGGAGCTGTTTTTT.

CDR3 loop: CSVGGLEQYF. The DNA of the CDR3 is TGCAGCGTTGGGGGACTCGAGCAGTACTTC. V is TRBV29-1 and J is TRBJ2-7; D is perhaps TRBD2 (6 bases). The CDR3 totals 10 residues. Germline V gene data show CDR1 as SQVTM and CDR2 as ANQGSEA. V was shortened by 4 bases and J by 6 bases, with 7 bases between the two germline ends.

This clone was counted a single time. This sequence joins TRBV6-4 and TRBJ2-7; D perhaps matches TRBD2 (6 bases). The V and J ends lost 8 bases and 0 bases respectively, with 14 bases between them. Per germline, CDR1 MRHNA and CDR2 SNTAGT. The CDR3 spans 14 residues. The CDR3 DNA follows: TGTGCCAGCGCCGCGGAGGGGAGCTCCTACGAGCAGTACTTC. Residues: CASAAEGSSYEQYF.